The 2 T cell receptor beta chains below come from one sample, sequenced in a study of post-analysis software for immune sequencing data. No antigen has been assigned to these receptors. Points from the study as a whole: Five TRBV segments were significantly more frequent in patients than in controls. TRBV5-6, TRBV5-1 and TRBV20-1 were among these segments.

cDNA libraries of TCR beta carried unique molecular identifiers. TCRdb analysed the PCR reads with MiXCR anew, one entry per CDR3 protein. This sample has roughly 730,000 distinct CDR3 sequences, with less than 35% found just once. Material: blood. Every receptor here comes from a girl under 18 with multiple sclerosis.

At least ten counts were recorded for this clonotype. The CDR3 DNA is TGCAGCGTTGTCGGTGTAGCGGGAGGAGGAGAATACAATGAGCAGTTCTTC. It encodes CSVVGVAGGGEYNEQFF. The J gene is TRBJ2-1, the V gene TRBV29-1; 10 positions agree with TRBD2. With 4 bases clipped from V and 4 bases from J, the junction kept 13 bases outside the gene matches. The CDR3 is 17 residues long. Looked up from germline, CDR1 is SQVTM and CDR2 is ANQGSEA.

V and J are TRBV12-3 or TRBV12-4 and TRBJ1-5, with D unresolved. The CDR3 sequence is 15 residues long. V lost 3 bases to trimming and J lost 1 base, with 10 bases between them. The CDR3 loop reads CASSFGDTSNQPQHF. The CDR3 region has the DNA TGTGCCAGCAGTTTCGGTGATACGAGCAATCAGCCCCAGCATTTT.